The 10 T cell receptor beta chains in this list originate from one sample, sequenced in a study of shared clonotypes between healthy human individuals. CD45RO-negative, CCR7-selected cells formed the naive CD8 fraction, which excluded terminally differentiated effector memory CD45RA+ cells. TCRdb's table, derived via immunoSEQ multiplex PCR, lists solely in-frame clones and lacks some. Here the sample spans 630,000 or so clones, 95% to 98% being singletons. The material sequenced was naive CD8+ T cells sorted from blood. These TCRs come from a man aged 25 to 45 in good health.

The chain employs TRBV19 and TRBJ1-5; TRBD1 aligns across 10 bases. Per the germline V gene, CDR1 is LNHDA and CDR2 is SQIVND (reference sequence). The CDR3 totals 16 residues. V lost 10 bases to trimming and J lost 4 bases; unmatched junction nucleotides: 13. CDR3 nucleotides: TGTGCCAACGGCCGGGACAGGGGTTTAGGGAATCAGCCCCAGCATTTT. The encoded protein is CANGRDRGLGNQPQHF.

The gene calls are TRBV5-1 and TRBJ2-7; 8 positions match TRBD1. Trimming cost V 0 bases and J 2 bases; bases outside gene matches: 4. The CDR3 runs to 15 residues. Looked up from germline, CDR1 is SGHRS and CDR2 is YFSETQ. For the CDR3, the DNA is TGCGCCAGCAGCTTGGACACAGGGGGGACCTACGAGCAGTACTTC. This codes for CASSLDTGGTYEQYF.

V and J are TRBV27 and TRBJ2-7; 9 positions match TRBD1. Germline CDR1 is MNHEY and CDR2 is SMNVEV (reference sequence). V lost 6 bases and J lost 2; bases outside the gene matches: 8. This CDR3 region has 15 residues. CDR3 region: CASSPRDRVTYEQYF. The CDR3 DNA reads TGTGCCAGCAGCCCCCGGGACAGGGTGACCTACGAGCAGTACTTC.

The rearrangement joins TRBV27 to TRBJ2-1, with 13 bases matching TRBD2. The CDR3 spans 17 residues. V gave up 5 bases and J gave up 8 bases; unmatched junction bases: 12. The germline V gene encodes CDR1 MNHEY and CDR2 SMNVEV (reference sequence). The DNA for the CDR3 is TGTGCCAGCAGTCCCGCCTGGACTAGCGGGAGTATCCATGAGCAGTTCTTC. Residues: CASSPAWTSGSIHEQFF.

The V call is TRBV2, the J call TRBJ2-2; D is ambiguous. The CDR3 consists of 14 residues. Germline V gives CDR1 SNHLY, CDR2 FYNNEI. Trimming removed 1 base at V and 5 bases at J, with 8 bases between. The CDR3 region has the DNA TGTGCCAGCAGTGAAGGACAATTTACCGGGGAGCTGTTTTTT. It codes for CASSEGQFTGELFF.

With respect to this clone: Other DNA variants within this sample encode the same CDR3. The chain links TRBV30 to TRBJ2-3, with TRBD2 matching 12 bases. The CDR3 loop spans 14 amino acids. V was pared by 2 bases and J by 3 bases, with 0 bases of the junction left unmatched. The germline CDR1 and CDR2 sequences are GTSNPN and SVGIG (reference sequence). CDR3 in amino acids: CAWSTSGRTDTQYF. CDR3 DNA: TGTGCCTGGAGTACTAGCGGGAGGACAGATACGCAGTATTTT.

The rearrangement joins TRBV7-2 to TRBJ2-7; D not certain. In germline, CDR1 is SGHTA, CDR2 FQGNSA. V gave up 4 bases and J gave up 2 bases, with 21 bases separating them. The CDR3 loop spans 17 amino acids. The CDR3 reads CASSSLSDPPAAYEQYF. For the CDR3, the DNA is TGTGCCAGCAGCTCCCTGTCGGACCCTCCCGCAGCCTACGAGCAGTACTTC. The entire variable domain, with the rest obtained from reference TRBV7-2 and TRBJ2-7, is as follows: GAGVSQSPSNKVTEKGKDVELRCDPISGHTALYWYRQSLGQGLEFLIYFQGNSAPDKSGLPSDRFSAERTGGSVSTLTIQRTQQEDSAVYLCASSSLSDPPAAYEQYFGPGTRLTVT.

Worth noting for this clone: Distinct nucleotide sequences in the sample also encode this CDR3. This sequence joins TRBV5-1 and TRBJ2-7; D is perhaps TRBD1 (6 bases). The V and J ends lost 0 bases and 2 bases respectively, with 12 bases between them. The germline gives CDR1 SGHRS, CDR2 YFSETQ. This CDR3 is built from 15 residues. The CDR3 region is CASSLGQGIPYEQYF. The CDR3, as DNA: TGCGCCAGCAGCTTGGGCCAGGGGATACCCTACGAGCAGTACTTC.

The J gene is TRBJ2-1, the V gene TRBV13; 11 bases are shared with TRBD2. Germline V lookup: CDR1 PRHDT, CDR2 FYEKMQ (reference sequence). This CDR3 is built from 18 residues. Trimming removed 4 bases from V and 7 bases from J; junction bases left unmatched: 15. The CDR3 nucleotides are TGTGCCAGCAGCTCTTCTTCTTTAGCGGGAGGGCCTCGGAATGAGCAGTTCTTC. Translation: CASSSSSLAGGPRNEQFF.

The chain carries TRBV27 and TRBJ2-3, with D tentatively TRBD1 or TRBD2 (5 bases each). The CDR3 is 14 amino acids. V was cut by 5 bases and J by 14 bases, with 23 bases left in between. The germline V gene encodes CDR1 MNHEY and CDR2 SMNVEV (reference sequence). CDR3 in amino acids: CASSPVDGAPSLYF. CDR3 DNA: TGTGCCAGCAGTCCCGTGGACGGGGCCCCTTCCTTGTATTTT.